The 26 T cell receptor beta chains reported below all come from one sample, sequenced in a study of OX40 agonist ivuxolimab in advanced cancers. Repertoires were generated with immunoSEQ multiplex PCR, while TCRdb's copy carries only in-frame clones and drops some. Of about 70,000 clones listed, 65% to 85% are singletons. Sample: CD4+ or CD8+ T cells sorted from blood, taken in a trial of the OX40 agonist ivuxolimab. All receptors derive from an adult with an advanced solid tumor such as melanoma, head and neck, liver or kidney cancer.

V gene TRBV4-2 combines with J gene TRBJ1-5; D gene unclear. V dropped 4 bases and J dropped 5 bases, with 9 bases sitting between them. The CDR3 totals 13 residues. Germline V lookup: CDR1 LGHNA, CDR2 YNFKEQ. CDR3 coding DNA: TGTGCCAGCAGCCGGCAGGCTGATCAGCCCCAGCATTTT. Its protein product is CASSRQADQPQHF.

The rearrangement joins TRBV5-5 to TRBJ1-2, with 8 bases lining up with TRBD1. Trimming took 3 bases from V and 2 from J; bases not matched to a gene: 9. The CDR3 runs to 16 residues. Germline lookup yields CDR1 SGHKS and CDR2 YYEKEE (reference sequence). The CDR3 here is CASSSRLGQANYGYTF. For the CDR3, the DNA is TGTGCCAGCAGCTCACGGCTGGGACAGGCAAACTATGGCTACACCTTC.

The chain employs TRBV4-1 and TRBJ1-2, with a tentative D call TRBD1 (5 bases). CDR3 size: 13 residues. In germline, CDR1 is MGHRA, CDR2 YSYEKL. Trimming removed 1 base from V and 6 bases from J, with 9 bases in between. CDR3 in amino acids: CASSQVSRDGYTF. In DNA, the CDR3 is TGCGCCAGCAGCCAAGTTTCCAGGGATGGCTACACCTTC.

This sequence joins TRBV5-1 and TRBJ2-3, with a tentative D call TRBD2 (7 bases). The CDR3 is made up of 18 amino acids. CDR1 is SGHRS, CDR2 YFSETQ, per germline. The ends were cut back, 0 bases at V and 0 bases at J, with 17 bases in the middle. CDR3 in DNA: TGCGCCAGCAGCTTGGCCCGCGGGGGCTCCCTAAGCACAGATACGCAGTATTTT. It translates to CASSLARGGSLSTDTQYF.

The chain has TRBV14 and TRBJ1-6; possibly TRBD1 for D (5 bases). Trimming stripped 0 bases from V and 14 bases from J, with 17 bases between. Germline V gene lookup returns CDR1 SGHDN and CDR2 FVKESK. The CDR3 extends over 15 amino acids. The CDR3 DNA follows: TGTGCCAGCAGCCAAGATCTCCAGGGTAGGTTAGCCCTCCACTTT. Residues: CASSQDLQGRLALHF.

With regard to this clone: One end of the junction is discordant with germline, which a read error may explain. V usage is TRBV5-1 and J usage is TRBJ2-7; D is uncertain. The germline gives CDR1 SGHRS, CDR2 YFSETQ. CDR3 length: 15 residues. CDR3 coding DNA: TGCGCCAGCGGCTTAGAACCGAGTAGCTCCTACGAGCAGTACTTC. It specifies CASGLEPSSSYEQYF.

The chain couples TRBV6-5 to TRBJ2-3; 8 bases fit TRBD1. Germline V CDR1 and CDR2: MNHEY, SVGAGI. The junction had 11 bases not matched to a gene; V was cut back by 7 bases and J by 5 bases. The CDR3 loop spans 15 amino acids. The CDR3 reads CASTPPRGRKDTQYF. DNA for the CDR3: TGTGCCAGCACCCCTCCCAGGGGGCGCAAAGATACGCAGTATTTT.

The V gene is TRBV27, the J gene TRBJ2-7; D is uncertain. The CDR3 runs 11 residues. V was pared by 4 bases and J by 2 bases, with 3 bases between. Germline-derived CDR1 and CDR2 are MNHEY and SMNVEV (reference sequence). The chain's CDR3 is CASSSPYEQYF. CDR3 bases: TGTGCCAGCAGTTCCCCCTACGAGCAGTACTTC.

The chain employs TRBV28 and TRBJ1-2; D may be TRBD1 (6 bases). The CDR3 is 16 residues long. CDR1 is MDHEN, CDR2 SYDVKM, per germline. V gave up 2 bases and J gave up 6 bases, with 19 bases separating them. The CDR3 spells CASSLPGTLIGHGYTF. For the CDR3, the DNA is TGTGCCAGCAGTTTACCCGGGACACTCATAGGGCATGGCTACACCTTC.

The chain is built from TRBV6-1 and TRBJ1-5, with a tentative D call TRBD1 (5 bases). The CDR3 loop spans 15 amino acids. CDR1 is MNHNS, CDR2 SASEGT, per germline. Trimming shortened V by 3 bases and J by 2 bases, and 11 bases separated the two germline ends. The CDR3 DNA reads TGTGCCAGCAGTGACATAGGGGAGGGCAATCAGCCCCAGCATTTT. Translating it yields CASSDIGEGNQPQHF.

This clone was counted once. The CDR3 sequence: CASSMQGPGEQYF. CDR3 nucleotide sequence: TGTGCCAGTAGTATGCAGGGTCCCGGTGAGCAGTACTTC. The chain is built from TRBV19 and TRBJ2-7; tentatively, D is TRBD1 (5 bases). V was pared by 3 bases and J by 7 bases, with 13 bases between. Germline CDR1 reads LNHDA; CDR2 reads SQIVND (reference sequence). The CDR3 consists of 13 residues.

The CDR3 DNA follows: TGCGCCAGCAGGCAAACGGGGACATCTGGGACAGCTTTCTTT. This codes for CASRQTGTSGTAFF. The chain combines TRBV5-1 with TRBJ1-1, with TRBD1 as a possible D gene (6 bases). Germline CDR1 and CDR2: SGHRS and YFSETQ. V gave up 5 bases and J gave up 10 bases, with 21 bases separating them. The CDR3 covers 14 residues. Together with reference TRBV5-1 and TRBJ1-1, the CDR3 gives the full variable domain: KAGVTQTPRYLIKTRGQQVTLSCSPISGHRSVSWYQQTPGQGLQFLFEYFSETQRNKGNFPGRFSGRQFSNSRSEMNVSTLELGDSALYLCASRQTGTSGTAFFGQGTRLTVV.

CDR3 loop: CASSLRGSPSDTQYF. The CDR3 nucleotides read TGTGCCAGCAGCTTAAGGGGATCCCCCTCAGATACGCAGTATTTT. V is TRBV7-2 and J is TRBJ2-3; a weak D match, TRBD1 (5 bases). Trimming removed 2 bases at V and 4 bases at J, with 13 bases between. Germline V gene sequence: CDR1 SGHTA, CDR2 FQGNSA. The CDR3 covers 15 residues.

The genes are TRBV6-1 and TRBJ1-2; D remains ambiguous. The CDR3 is 14 residues long. V lost 1 base to trimming and J lost 8 bases, with 14 bases between them. CDR1 and CDR2 from the germline V gene are MNHNS and SASEGT. CDR3 bases: TGTGCCAGCAGTGAAGAAGACATCCTCTGGGGCTACACCTTC. Translated, it gives CASSEEDILWGYTF.

The rearrangement uses TRBV28 and TRBJ2-2; TRBD1 matches 7 bases. Germline loops: CDR1 MDHEN, CDR2 SYDVKM. V was pared by 6 bases and J by 3 bases, with 7 bases of the junction left unmatched. This CDR3 region has 15 residues. The CDR3 spells CASRSPTGYTGELFF. DNA for the CDR3: TGTGCCAGCAGGTCCCCGACAGGGTACACCGGGGAGCTGTTTTTT.

The chain is built from TRBV19 and TRBJ2-5; D is uncertain. Germline CDR1 and CDR2: LNHDA and SQIVND (reference sequence). The CDR3 totals 11 residues. V lost 6 bases and J lost 5, with 7 bases in between. The CDR3: CASRKEETQYF. DNA of the CDR3: TGTGCCAGTAGAAAGGAGGAGACCCAGTACTTC.

V is TRBV9 and J is TRBJ2-2, with TRBD1 matching 10 bases. CDR3 size: 16 residues. The junction had 8 bases not matched to a gene; V was cut back by 4 bases and J by 5 bases. Germline CDR1 SGDLS, CDR2 YYNGEE. In DNA, the CDR3 is TGTGCCAGCAGCACCTCGACAGGGGGCGGGACCGGGGAGCTGTTTTTT. It is translated as CASSTSTGGGTGELFF. Together with reference TRBV9 and TRBJ2-2, the CDR3 gives the full variable domain: DSGVTQTPKHLITATGQRVTLRCSPRSGDLSVYWYQQSLDQGLQFLIQYYNGEERAKGNILERFSAQQFPDLHSELNLSSLELGDSALYFCASSTSTGGGTGELFFGEGSRLTVL.

The rearrangement links TRBV11-2 to TRBJ1-2; D not resolved. Germline CDR1 is SGHAT and CDR2 is FQNNGV. The CDR3 is 12 residues long. V gave up 4 bases and J gave up 4 bases, with 7 bases separating them. CDR3 residues: CASSSLGYGYTF. In nucleotides, the CDR3 is TGTGCCAGCAGCTCACTAGGCTATGGCTACACCTTC.

The chain recombines TRBV6-1 with TRBJ2-1, with TRBD1 as a possible D gene (6 bases). There are 16 residues in the CDR3. V was trimmed by 4 bases and J by 0 bases, leaving 13 bases between them. CDR1 is MNHNS and CDR2 is SASEGT in the germline V gene. This CDR3 reads CASSGTVISSYNEQFF. CDR3 nucleotides: TGTGCCAGCAGTGGGACAGTGATTAGCTCCTACAATGAGCAGTTCTTC.

The chain has TRBV7-6 and TRBJ1-3; 7 nucleotides agree with TRBD1. V shed 5 bases and J 14 bases; nucleotides not matched to a gene: 9. The CDR3 is made up of 12 amino acids. Germline V lookup: CDR1 SGHVS, CDR2 FNYEAQ. The CDR3 spells CASSPSGGPLYF. The CDR3 region has the DNA TGTGCCAGCAGCCCATCAGGGGGGCCGTTATATTTT.

This clone appeared a single time. The chain combines TRBV19 with TRBJ1-3, with D possibly TRBD1 on 6 matching bases. Germline V gene sequence: CDR1 LNHDA, CDR2 SQIVND (reference sequence). There are 17 residues in the CDR3. The V end lost 7 bases, the J end lost 4 bases, and 23 bases lay between the germline ends. The CDR3 nucleotides are TGTGCCAGTACCCTCCTACGGGTGGACAGAGGAGGAAACACCATATATTTT. Protein product: CASTLLRVDRGGNTIYF.

This chain links TRBV18 with TRBJ1-6, with D perhaps matching TRBD1 (5 bases). V shed 4 bases and J shed 7 bases, with 11 bases lying between them. Germline V CDR1 and CDR2: KGHSH, LQKENI. The CDR3 totals 14 residues. The CDR3 is CASSLRDGNSPLHF. For the CDR3, the DNA is TGTGCCAGCTCACTCCGGGACGGAAATTCACCCCTCCACTTT. The variable domain in full, completed from reference TRBV18 and TRBJ1-6, reads NAGVMQNPRHLVRRRGQEARLRCSPMKGHSHVYWYRQLPEEGLKFMVYLQKENIIDESGMPKERFSAEFPKEGPSILRIQQVVRGDSAAYFCASSLRDGNSPLHFGNGTRLTVT.

There are a few counts of this clone. The V gene is TRBV5-1, the J gene TRBJ2-3; no reliable D call. The CDR3 has 14 residues. Germline loops: CDR1 SGHRS, CDR2 YFSETQ. The V end was cut by 3 bases, the J end by 2 bases, with 10 bases between. CDR3 residues: CASSWSIFTDTQYF. The CDR3 region has the DNA TGCGCCAGCAGCTGGTCTATATTCACAGATACGCAGTATTTT.

The chain carries TRBV18 and TRBJ1-5, with a weak D call TRBD1 (6 bases). With 2 bases removed from V and 5 bases from J, the gap between germline ends came to 7 bases. The germline CDR1 and CDR2 sequences are KGHSH and LQKENI. This CDR3 spans 13 amino acids. CDR3 region: CASSPRTDQPQHF. Written as DNA, the CDR3 is TGTGCCAGCTCACCAAGGACAGATCAGCCCCAGCATTTT.

The chain has TRBV6-5 and TRBJ2-2; the D is unclear. CDR3 length: 16 amino acids. V was clipped by 4 bases and J by 0 bases, with 12 bases between them. Germline V lookup: CDR1 MNHEY, CDR2 SVGAGI. CDR3 coding DNA: TGTGCCAGCAGTTCCGTAGCCCCGTCGAACACCGGGGAGCTGTTTTTT. This sequence encodes CASSSVAPSNTGELFF.

The gene calls are TRBV19 and TRBJ1-2; D gene unclear. Germline V CDR1 and CDR2: LNHDA, SQIVND (reference sequence). Trimming took 6 bases from V and 4 from J, leaving 12 bases between them. This CDR3 contains 13 residues. The CDR3 here is CASSQEGAYGYTF. The CDR3 nucleotides are TGTGCCAGTAGCCAGGAGGGCGCCTATGGCTACACCTTC. The entire variable domain, with the rest obtained from reference TRBV19 and TRBJ1-2, is as follows: DGGITQSPKYLFRKEGQNVTLSCEQNLNHDAMYWYRQDPGQGLRLIYYSQIVNDFQKGDIAEGYSVSREKKESFPLTVTSAQKNPTAFYLCASSQEGAYGYTFGSGTRLTVV.